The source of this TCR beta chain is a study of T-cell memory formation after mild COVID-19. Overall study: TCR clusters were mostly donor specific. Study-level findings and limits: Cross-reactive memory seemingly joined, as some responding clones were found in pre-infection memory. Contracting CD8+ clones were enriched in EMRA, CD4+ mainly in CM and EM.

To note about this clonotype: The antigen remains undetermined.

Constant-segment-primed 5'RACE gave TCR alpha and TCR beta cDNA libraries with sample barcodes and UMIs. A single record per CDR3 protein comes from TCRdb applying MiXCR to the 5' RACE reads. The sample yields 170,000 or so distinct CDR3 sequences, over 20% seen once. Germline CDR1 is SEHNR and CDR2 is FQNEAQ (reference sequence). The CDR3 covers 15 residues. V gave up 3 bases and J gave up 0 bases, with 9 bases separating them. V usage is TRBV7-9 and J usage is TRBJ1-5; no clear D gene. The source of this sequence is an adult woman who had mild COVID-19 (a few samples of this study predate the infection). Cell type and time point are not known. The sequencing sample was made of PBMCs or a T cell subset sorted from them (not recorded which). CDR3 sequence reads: CASSFAENSNQPQHF. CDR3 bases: TGTGCCAGCAGCTTCGCAGAGAATAGCAATCAGCCCCAGCATTTT.